The T cell receptor beta chain described here comes from a study of OX40 agonist ivuxolimab in advanced cancers. The length of the CDR3 is 13 residues. Germline V CDR1 and CDR2: GTSNPN, SVGIG (reference sequence). Trimming left V 5 bases short and J 6 bases short, with 13 bases between. Produced via immunoSEQ multiplex PCR; TCRdb's table is partial and in-frame only. The sample has around 84,000 clones, 92% seen once; the top ten hold approximately 11%. The chain couples TRBV30 to TRBJ2-2, with no clear D. The sample was CD4+ or CD8+ T cells sorted from blood, taken in a trial of the OX40 agonist ivuxolimab. The receptor was isolated from an adult with an advanced solid tumor such as melanoma, head and neck, liver or kidney cancer. Here the CDR3 reads CAWVSGLAGELFF. CDR3 sequence (DNA): TGTGCCTGGGTTAGTGGTTTGGCCGGGGAGCTGTTTTTT.